This T cell receptor beta chain was sequenced in a study of T-cell reconstitution after alpha-beta-depleted transplantation in children. Library preparation (for TCRbeta) was performed with unique molecular identifiers. TCRdb re-called the PCR reads through MiXCR, storing one row per CDR3 protein. The sample contains roughly 610,000 distinct CDR3 sequences, 10% to 13% of which appear only once. This clonotype turned up a few times. This sequence was found in a human donor who donated a stem cell graft to a child with acute myeloid leukemia. The sequenced sample was PBMCs from the stem cell graft donor, obtained from the stem cell graft.

CDR3 DNA: TGTGCCAGCAGTTTTCCCCAGCGGCAAGAGACCCAGTACTTC. This codes for CASSFPQRQETQYF. V and J are TRBV12-3 or TRBV12-4 and TRBJ2-5, with a weak D call TRBD2 (5 bases). Trimming took off 3 bases at V and 2 bases at J, with 10 bases between the two ends. The length of the CDR3 is 14 residues.